This TCR beta chain was sequenced in a study of blood T cell repertoires in COVID-19 (dated by TCRdb to 2019 to 2021). Study-level background: Collaborator samples came from the United States, Italy and Spain and covered acute and convalescent phases of COVID-19. Subjects who had been exposed to COVID-19, were actively infected with it, or had recovered from it provided the deeply sampled blood TCRbeta repertoires that made up the dataset. Samples came from the ongoing ImmuneRACE study (first 160 participants) plus 1,254 subjects from 6 global collaborators. The repertoires were released in a freely available public database intended as a resource for research on the immune response to SARS-CoV-2. Where available, HLA class I and class II types were obtained from metadata supplied by the sample provider rather than from assay-based typing. The prospective study material was composed of cDNA or gDNA derived from T cells, B-cell-depleted T cells, or PBMCs. A de-identified subject ID, COVID-19 status, age in years and sex were almost always included in the sample metadata. The paper's findings and limits, for the study overall: The quantity of clinical and demographic metadata differed by source and by participant and was supplied without curation.

This clone was seen a single time. The antigen it binds to is not known. One base away there is no much larger clone; base qualities are not given. At one collaborating source in Seattle, patients were enrolled during active infection and were followed longitudinally through the course of disease. Collaborating institutions collected whole blood in K2EDTA tubes following their own protocols. Collaborator samples were shipped for TCRbeta analysis as frozen whole blood, isolated PBMCs, or DNA extracted from either sample type. The immunoSEQ Assay, a bias-controlled multiplex PCR, was used to amplify TCRbeta CDR3 regions from genomic DNA. Per the authors' processing: Nucleated cell counts per sample were estimated from amplification of reference gene primers within the assay. Sequence reads were collapsed and filtered to measure the absolute abundance of every unique TCRbeta CDR3 rearrangement. For each sample, productive Simpson clonality was calculated by taking the square root of Simpson's diversity index across productive rearrangements. TCRdb obtained this table from immuneACCESS and retained in-frame rearrangements with V and J assigned. These tables miss some clones; where compared with another copy, unresolved V genes account for less than half of the shortfall, and the remainder is unexplained. The D gene and trimming were derived from the DNA, and the V and J assignments and clone size from that table. The sample profile shows 150,000 to 250,000 clones; around 75% of them were found once. The ten largest make up approximately 6% of the sample.

The sequence was obtained from a woman between 40 and 50 years old with COVID-19, enrolled during active disease. Sequencing input: peripheral blood.

The nucleotide sequence reads TGTGCCAGCATGGGACAGGGGGCGGGGAGCACTGAAGCTTTCTTT. The translation is CASMGQGAGSTEAFF. The chain joins TRBV25-1 to TRBJ1-1; TRBD1 matches 12 bases in the middle. From a lookup of the germline V gene, CDR1 and CDR2 are MGHDK and SYGVNS. CDR3 length: 15 amino acids, cysteine to phenylalanine. Solely the CDR3 DNA is kept, with 45 bases framed from the first base. Here V drops 7 bases and J drops 4 bases, and the junction holds 7 bases not matched to any gene.